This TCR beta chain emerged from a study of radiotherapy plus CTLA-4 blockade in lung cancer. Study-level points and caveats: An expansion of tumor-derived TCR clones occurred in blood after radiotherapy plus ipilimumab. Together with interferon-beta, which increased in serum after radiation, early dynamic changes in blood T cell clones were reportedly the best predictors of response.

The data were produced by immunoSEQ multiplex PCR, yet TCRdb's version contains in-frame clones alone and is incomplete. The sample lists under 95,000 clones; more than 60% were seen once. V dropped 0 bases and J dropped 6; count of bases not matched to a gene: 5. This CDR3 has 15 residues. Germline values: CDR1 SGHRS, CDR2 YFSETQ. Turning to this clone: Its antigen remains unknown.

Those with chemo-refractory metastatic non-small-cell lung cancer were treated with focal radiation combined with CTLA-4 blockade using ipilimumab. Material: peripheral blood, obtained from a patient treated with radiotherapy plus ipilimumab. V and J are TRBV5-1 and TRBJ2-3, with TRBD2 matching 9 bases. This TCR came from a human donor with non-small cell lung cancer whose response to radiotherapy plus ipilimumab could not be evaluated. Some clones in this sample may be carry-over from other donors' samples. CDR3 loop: CASSLAAGGRDTQYF. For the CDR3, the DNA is TGCGCCAGCAGCTTGGCAGCGGGGGGAAGGGATACGCAGTATTTT. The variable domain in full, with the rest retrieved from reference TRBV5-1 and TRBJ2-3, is KAGVTQTPRYLIKTRGQQVTLSCSPISGHRSVSWYQQTPGQGLQFLFEYFSETQRNKGNFPGRFSGRQFSNSRSEMNVSTLELGDSALYLCASSLAAGGRDTQYFGPGTRLTVL.